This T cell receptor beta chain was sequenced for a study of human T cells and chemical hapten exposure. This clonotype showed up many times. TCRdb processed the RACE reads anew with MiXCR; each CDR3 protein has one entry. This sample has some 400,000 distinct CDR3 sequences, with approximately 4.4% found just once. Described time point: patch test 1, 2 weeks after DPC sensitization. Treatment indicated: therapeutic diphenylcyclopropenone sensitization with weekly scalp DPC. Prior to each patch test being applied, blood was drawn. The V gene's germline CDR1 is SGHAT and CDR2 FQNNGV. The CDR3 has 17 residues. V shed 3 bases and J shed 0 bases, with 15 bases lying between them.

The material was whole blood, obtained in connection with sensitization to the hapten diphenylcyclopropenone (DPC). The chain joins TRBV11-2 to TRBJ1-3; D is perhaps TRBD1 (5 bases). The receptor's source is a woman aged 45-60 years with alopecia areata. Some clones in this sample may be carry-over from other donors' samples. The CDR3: CASSLGEGRISGNTIYF. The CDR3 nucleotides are TGTGCCAGCAGCTTGGGGGAGGGACGTATCTCTGGAAACACCATATATTTT.